Following are 5 T cell receptor beta chains from one sample sequenced in a study of neurological immune-mediated disorders. Each CDR3 protein gets one entry after TCRdb re-called the 5' RACE reads with MiXCR. The data hold 81,000 or so distinct CDR3 sequences, with 4.5% to 6.5% observed a single time. Sequencing was performed on PBMCs. Every receptor here comes from a young woman with multiple sclerosis.

There are many counts of this clonotype. The chain combines TRBV2 with TRBJ2-2, with 8 nucleotides matching TRBD1. The CDR3 is 14 residues long. Germline loops: CDR1 SNHLY, CDR2 FYNNEI. Trimming removed 5 bases from V and 7 bases from J; junction bases left unmatched: 6. The CDR3 protein is CASSQDRVIGELFF. In DNA form, the CDR3 reads TGTGCCAGCAGTCAGGACAGGGTTATCGGGGAGCTGTTTTTT.

This clonotype came up a few times. The chain carries TRBV20-1 and TRBJ2-7, with 7 bases aligning to TRBD1. Germline V gene data show CDR1 as DFQATT and CDR2 as SNEGSKA (reference sequence). There are 14 residues in the CDR3. V was pared by 5 bases and J by 0 bases, with 7 bases of the junction left unmatched. Here the CDR3 reads CSALDRQSSYEQYF. CDR3 coding DNA: TGCAGTGCTTTGGACAGGCAAAGCTCCTACGAGCAGTACTTC.

The chain is built from TRBV3-1 and TRBJ2-5; D is possibly TRBD2 (6 bases). V shed 7 bases and J shed 4 bases, with 13 bases lying between them. CDR1 and CDR2 (germline): LGHDT, YNNKEL (reference sequence). The CDR3 has 13 residues. CDR3 DNA: TGTGCCAGCACAGACGGGGGACGAGAGACCCAGTACTTC. Translated: CASTDGGRETQYF.

This clonotype was detected ten times or more. The chain combines TRBV29-1 with TRBJ2-3, with D unresolved. CDR1 is SQVTM, CDR2 ANQGSEA, per germline. The CDR3 is 14 amino acids. Trimming left V 4 bases short and J 0 bases short, with 11 bases between. The chain's CDR3 is CSVVGRTSTDTQYF. As DNA, the CDR3 is TGCAGCGTTGTGGGCAGGACCAGCACAGATACGCAGTATTTT.

This clonotype was detected many times. The chain recombines TRBV20-1 with TRBJ1-1; no clear D. Germline V gene sequence: CDR1 DFQATT, CDR2 SNEGSKA (reference sequence). The CDR3 totals 15 residues. The ends were cut back, 3 bases at V and 3 bases at J, with 17 bases in the middle. In DNA form, the CDR3 reads TGCAGTGCTAGCAATGAGGGTTATTCCCACACTGAAGCTTTCTTT. Translation gives CSASNEGYSHTEAFF.